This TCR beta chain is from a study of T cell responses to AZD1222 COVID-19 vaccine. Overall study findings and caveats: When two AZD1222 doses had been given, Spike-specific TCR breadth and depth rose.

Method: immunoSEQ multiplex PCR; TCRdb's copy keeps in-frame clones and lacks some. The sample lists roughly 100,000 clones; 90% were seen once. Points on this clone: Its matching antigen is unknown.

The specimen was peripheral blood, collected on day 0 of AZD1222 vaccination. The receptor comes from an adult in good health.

This chain's CDR3 is CASSYPGQETQYF. CDR3 coding DNA: TGTGCCAGCAGCTATCCGGGGCAAGAGACCCAGTACTTC. The chain has TRBV12-3 or TRBV12-4 and TRBJ2-5; D might be TRBD2 (5 bases). The CDR3 length is 13 residues. The V end was cut by 6 bases, the J end by 2 bases, with 10 bases between.